This TCR beta chain was identified in a study of cytomegalovirus exposure and HLA in healthy donors. Study at large: Among the 350 to 500 donors who were genotyped, roughly 86% fell in the genetic ancestry cluster that is associated with self-reported Caucasian donors.

The study's findings and limits: Most TCR sequences showed up rarely, but some public TCRs showed up in many donors.

Notes on this clone: Antigen unknown.

Unmatched junction bases numbered 6, after V lost 0 bases and J lost 5 bases. Germline V gene lookup returns CDR1 MGHRA and CDR2 YSYEKL. This CDR3 is built from 15 residues. The study ran its PCR with 60 Vbeta and 13 Jbeta primers. TCRdb's table, derived via immunoSEQ multiplex PCR, lists solely in-frame clones and lacks some. The sample lists 130,000 or so clones, 77% occurring once. The chain couples TRBV4-1 to TRBJ2-7; 8 positions match TRBD2. Sequenced input: PBMCs. The source of this sequence is a man aged 18-30 years in good health and CMV-seropositive. The chain's CDR3 is CASSQEGGGTHEQYF. CDR3 DNA sequence: TGCGCCAGCAGCCAAGAGGGCGGGGGGACCCACGAGCAGTACTTC.